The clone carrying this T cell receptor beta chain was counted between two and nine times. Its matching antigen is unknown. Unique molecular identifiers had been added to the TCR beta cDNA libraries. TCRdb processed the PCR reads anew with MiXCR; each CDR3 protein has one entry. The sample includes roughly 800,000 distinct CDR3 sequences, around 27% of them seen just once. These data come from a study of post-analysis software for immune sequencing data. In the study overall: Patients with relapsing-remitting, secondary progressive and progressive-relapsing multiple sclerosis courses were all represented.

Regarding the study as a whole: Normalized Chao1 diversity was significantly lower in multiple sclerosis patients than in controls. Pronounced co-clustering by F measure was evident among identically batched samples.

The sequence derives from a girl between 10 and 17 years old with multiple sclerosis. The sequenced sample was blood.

CDR3 coding DNA: TGTGCCAGCAGCTTAACAGGGGCTTTAGCCAAAAACATTCAGTACTTC. Translating it yields CASSLTGALAKNIQYF. The chain employs TRBV7-9 and TRBJ2-4; TRBD1 matches 7 bases. J lost 0 bases, V lost 2 bases, and 4 bases had no gene match. Germline CDR1 and CDR2: SEHNR and FQNEAQ (reference sequence). The CDR3 totals 16 residues.